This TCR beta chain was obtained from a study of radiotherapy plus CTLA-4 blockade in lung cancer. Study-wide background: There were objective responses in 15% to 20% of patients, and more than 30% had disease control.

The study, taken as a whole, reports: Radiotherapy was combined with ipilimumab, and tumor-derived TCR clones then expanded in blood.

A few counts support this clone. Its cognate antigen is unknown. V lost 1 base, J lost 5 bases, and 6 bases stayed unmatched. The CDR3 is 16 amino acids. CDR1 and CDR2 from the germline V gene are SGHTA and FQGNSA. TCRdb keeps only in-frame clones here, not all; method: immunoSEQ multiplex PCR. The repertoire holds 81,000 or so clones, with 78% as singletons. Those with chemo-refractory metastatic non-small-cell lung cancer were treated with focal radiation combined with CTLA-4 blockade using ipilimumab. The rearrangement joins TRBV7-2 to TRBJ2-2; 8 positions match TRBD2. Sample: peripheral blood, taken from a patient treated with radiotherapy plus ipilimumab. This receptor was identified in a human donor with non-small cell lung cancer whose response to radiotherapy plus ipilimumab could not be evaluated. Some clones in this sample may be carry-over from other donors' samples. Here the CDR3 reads CASSLVAGTSTGELFF. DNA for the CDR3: TGTGCCAGCAGCTTAGTGGCGGGGACTAGTACCGGGGAGCTGTTTTTT.